These T cell receptor beta chains were read from a single sample in a study of blood T cell repertoires in COVID-19. Generated by immunoSEQ multiplex PCR, the TCRdb table keeps only in-frame clones and is missing some. The sample records 42,000 or so clones, about four fifths being singletons. Source material: peripheral blood. Receptors were obtained from a middle-aged man with active or convalescent COVID-19. Each CDR3 is given with its conserved first and last residue. Each record gives: V gene, CDR3 protein.

TRBV28 CASSLRAPGTEAFF
TRBV13 CASSNRGVAGDTQYF
TRBV5-6 CASSLGGNTEAFF
TRBV4-2 CASSLTGINSPLHF
TRBV5-4 CASSLDQGNTEAFF
TRBV10-2 CASSDYQTGLGETQYF
TRBV18 CASSPTMEGNYGYTF
TRBV19 CASSIQGYYGYTF
TRBV6-2/TRBV6-3 CASSYPAGVGSNEKLFF
TRBV5-1 CASSLSGTGWEKLFF
TRBV27 CASTPLGQGLTLNYGYTF
TRBV18 CASSPGDRVSYNEQFF
TRBV19 CASSFRGSSYEQYF
TRBV4-1 CASSQDRSGGQTEAFF
TRBV7-3 CASSFAGSNEQYF
TRBV6-2/TRBV6-3 CASSKGEIPPLHF
TRBV30 CAWSPRDIYEQYF
TRBV4-3 CASSQDLTDYGYTF
TRBV27 CASTLGLAGNYEQYF
TRBV29-1 CSVSRGGSDYGYTF
TRBV5-1 CASSATGDTEAFF
TRBV6-2/TRBV6-3 CASSTLKTSEGDTQYF
TRBV5-1 CASSWGGIDEQYF
TRBV30 CAWSVTGYGYTF
TRBV7-9 CASSLGTPYEQYF
TRBV6-5 CATGPNYEQYF
TRBV9 CASSVATSSSTDTQYF
TRBV10-3 CAISSLGGGTDTQYF
TRBV5-6 CASSWAAAGEQYF
TRBV4-2 CASSQDKSYEQYF
TRBV5-4 CASSPPLPSGGVYEQYF